The 9 T cell receptor beta chains in this list originate from one sample, sequenced in a study of shared clonotypes between healthy human individuals. Clones were read by immunoSEQ multiplex PCR, and TCRdb kept only the in-frame ones, dropping some. The profile shows about 2.1 million clones, 93% of them singletons. The naive CD8 population came from CD45RO-negative cells selected for CCR7, without terminally differentiated effector memory CD45RA+ cells. The sample taken for sequencing was naive CD8+ T cells from PBMCs. The receptors shown here come from a man aged 18-30 years in good health. Some clones in this sample may be carry-over from other donors' samples.

This chain links TRBV4-1 with TRBJ2-2, with 8 bases fitting TRBD1. Looked up from germline, CDR1 is MGHRA and CDR2 is YSYEKL. The CDR3 runs 14 residues. The V segment lost 0 bases and the J segment 14 bases; nucleotides outside the gene matches: 8. DNA of the CDR3: TGCGCCAGCAGCCAAGATCCCGGTGGACAGGGTCTGTTTTTT. Translation: CASSQDPGGQGLFF.

V gene TRBV9 combines with J gene TRBJ2-6; TRBD2 is a possible D gene (6 bases). The CDR3 has 18 residues. V was clipped by 1 base and J by 3 bases, with 17 bases between them. Per germline, CDR1 SGDLS and CDR2 YYNGEE. The CDR3 nucleotides are TGTGCCAGCAGCGTATTTTCGGGAGTCGAGTATGGGGCCAACGTCCTGACTTTC. It is translated as CASSVFSGVEYGANVLTF.

The chain is built from TRBV10-2 and TRBJ2-2; the match to TRBD2 covers 9 bases. The CDR3 covers 16 residues. From germline, CDR1 is WSHSY and CDR2 SAAADI. Trimming removed 8 bases from V and 5 bases from J; junction bases left unmatched: 12. The CDR3 DNA sequence: TGCGCCAGCGTAGCGGGAGAAAGGCTCCTTACCGGGGAGCTGTTTTTT. Its translation: CASVAGERLLTGELFF.

This clone was seen once. The chain uses TRBV9 and TRBJ2-1, with TRBD2 matching over 8 bases. Losses at the gene ends were 3 bases for V and 7 bases for J; bases not matched to a gene: 9. The CDR3 consists of 15 residues. CDR1 is SGDLS and CDR2 is YYNGEE in the germline V gene. The CDR3 is CASSAQDSGTNEQFF. The CDR3 region has the DNA TGTGCCAGCAGCGCCCAGGATAGCGGGACTAATGAGCAGTTCTTC.

Regarding this clone: Other DNA sequences in the sample encode the same CDR3. This chain connects TRBV9 to TRBJ2-7; maybe TRBD1 (5 bases). CDR1 and CDR2 from the germline V gene are SGDLS and YYNGEE. The CDR3 runs 13 residues. Trimming removed 3 bases from V and 1 base from J, with 8 bases in between. The CDR3 DNA reads TGTGCCAGCAGCGAGGGGCTGTCCTACGAGCAGTACTTC. It yields the protein CASSEGLSYEQYF. Based on the CDR3 plus reference TRBV9 and TRBJ2-7, the full variable domain is DSGVTQTPKHLITATGQRVTLRCSPRSGDLSVYWYQQSLDQGLQFLIQYYNGEERAKGNILERFSAQQFPDLHSELNLSSLELGDSALYFCASSEGLSYEQYFGPGTRLTVT.

This clone was detected only a few times. The chain recombines TRBV7-9 with TRBJ2-2; 7 nucleotides line up with TRBD2. Germline loops: CDR1 SEHNR, CDR2 FQNEAQ (reference sequence). Trimming at V came to 6 bases and at J to 0 bases, leaving 7 bases not matched to a gene. CDR3 size: 16 residues. CDR3 nucleotides: TGTGCCAGCAGTGGGAGGGAGCCGGCGAACACCGGGGAGCTGTTTTTT. It encodes CASSGREPANTGELFF.

The V gene is TRBV4-3, the J gene TRBJ2-2; 7 positions match TRBD2. This CDR3 has 15 amino acids. The junction had 6 bases not matched to a gene; V was cut back by 4 bases and J by 4 bases. Germline CDR1 LGHNA, CDR2 YSLEER. The CDR3 is CASSPSGIGTGELFF. The CDR3 DNA follows: TGCGCCAGCAGCCCGAGCGGGATTGGCACCGGGGAGCTGTTTTTT.

This sequence joins TRBV6-5 and TRBJ1-2; no definite D call. CDR1 MNHEY and CDR2 SVGAGI come from the germline V gene. CDR3 length: 11 amino acids. V was cut by 6 bases and J by 3 bases, with 5 bases left in between. The CDR3 nucleotides read TGTGCCAGCAGCGTAGACTATGGCTACACCTTC. It codes for CASSVDYGYTF.

Of note for this clone: The sample contains more than one DNA sequence encoding this CDR3. The rearrangement links TRBV27 to TRBJ2-1; no reliable D call. V was clipped by 2 bases and J by 0 bases, with 5 bases between them. The CDR3 is 14 residues long. Germline assignment: CDR1 MNHEY and CDR2 SMNVEV (reference sequence). In DNA, the CDR3 is TGTGCCAGCAGTTTAGGCGGCTCCTACAATGAGCAGTTCTTC. It encodes CASSLGGSYNEQFF.